This T cell receptor (beta chain) was found in a study of T cell repertoires in cytomegalovirus infection. Study information: TCR beta signatures that were public indicated CMV infection and matching HLA type. Study results and caveats: The ex vivo response showed dominance by HLA-C-restricted CMV-specific TCR beta clonotypes.

The ends lost 10 bases at V and 0 bases at J; junction bases unmatched: 5. CDR1 and CDR2 from the germline V gene are ENHRY and SYGVKD. This CDR3 has 13 amino acids. TCRdb re-analysed the reads in MiXCR, keeping a single row per CDR3 protein. The sample lists hundreds of thousands of distinct CDR3 sequences; over 7.5% were seen once. This clonotype occurred a few times. Its antigen remains unknown. The sequenced sample was PBMCs. The chain recombines TRBV10-3 with TRBJ1-1, with 7 bases fitting TRBD1. This receptor was identified in a human donor in good health (CMV status not recorded). Some clones in this sample may be carry-over from other donors' samples. In DNA form, the CDR3 reads TGTGCCACCCAGACAGGGATGAACACTGAAGCTTTCTTT. Protein: CATQTGMNTEAFF.